These T cell receptor beta chains were read from a single sample in a study of cytotoxic CD8 clonotypes in ibrutinib-treated CLL. Clones were sequenced by immunoSEQ multiplex PCR, and TCRdb holds only the in-frame ones, with some missing. The sample has roughly 150,000 clones, 70% to 85% seen once. This sample comprised PBMCs, obtained after 12 months of ibrutinib treatment. The receptors shown here come from a human donor with chronic lymphocytic leukemia. Each CDR3 is given with its conserved first and last residue. A D gene is named only where the DNA matches it firmly. Clone size is stated in some rows and not others, as once, few, many or a class when expanded.

d_call	v_call	j_call	clone_size	cdr3_aa	cdr3_nt
TRBD2	TRBV14	TRBJ2-3	-	CASSRGLATDTQYF	TGTGCCAGCAGCCGGGGACTAGCCACAGATACGCAGTATTTT
-	TRBV9	TRBJ2-7	-	CASSVGGPASYEQYF	TGTGCCAGCAGCGTAGGGGGGCCGGCATCCTACGAGCAGTACTTC
TRBD1	TRBV10-3	TRBJ1-4	-	CAISGPGQTNEKLFF	TGTGCCATCAGTGGGCCGGGACAGACTAATGAAAAACTGTTTTTT
-	TRBV4-2	TRBJ2-1	-	CASSWTGQLGEQFF	TGTGCCAGCAGCTGGACCGGACAGCTTGGGGAGCAGTTCTTC
TRBD2	TRBV5-1	TRBJ2-1	-	CASSPGLAGGSEQFF	TGCGCCAGCAGCCCCGGACTAGCGGGAGGTTCTGAGCAGTTCTTC
TRBD1	TRBV6-5	TRBJ1-2	-	CASSEHRGGYTF	TGTGCCAGCAGTGAGCACAGGGGAGGCTACACCTTC
-	TRBV6-1	TRBJ2-3	-	CASSEAGGGTDTQYF	TGTGCCAGCAGTGAAGCGGGGGGAGGAACAGATACGCAGTATTTT
-	TRBV4-2	TRBJ1-5	-	CASSQDYSNQPQHF	TGTGCCAGCAGCCAAGATTATAGCAATCAGCCCCAGCATTTT
-	TRBV18	TRBJ2-1	-	CASSPPNWGYNEQFF	TGTGCCAGCTCACCTCCGAATTGGGGATACAATGAGCAGTTCTTC
-	TRBV2	TRBJ2-5	-	CASSEGERETQYF	TGTGCCAGCAGTGAAGGGGAGCGAGAGACCCAGTACTTC
-	TRBV9	TRBJ2-3	-	CASSVASSPTGDTQYF	TGTGCCAGCAGCGTAGCTAGCTCCCCTACGGGGGATACGCAGTATTTT
-	TRBV28	TRBJ1-3	-	CASGSAGARNTIYF	TGTGCCAGCGGCTCCGCGGGGGCGAGAAACACCATATATTTT
TRBD1	TRBV11-1	TRBJ1-2	-	CASSFARDRDQGYGYTF	TGTGCCAGCAGCTTTGCCCGGGACAGGGATCAGGGCTATGGCTACACCTTC
-	TRBV7-2	TRBJ2-7	-	CASSLGLSNYEQYF	TGTGCCAGCAGCTTAGGTCTATCGAACTACGAGCAGTACTTC
TRBD2	TRBV5-6	TRBJ2-7	-	CASSLPSGRLEQYF	TGTGCCAGCAGCTTGCCCAGCGGGAGACTCGAGCAGTACTTC
-	TRBV7-2	TRBJ1-3	-	CASSRESGNTIYF	TGTGCCAGCAGTAGGGAATCTGGAAACACCATATATTTT
TRBD1	TRBV10-3	TRBJ2-5	-	CAISEPGTGKETQYF	TGTGCCATCAGTGAGCCGGGGACAGGGAAGGAGACCCAGTACTTC
TRBD1	TRBV9	TRBJ1-3	-	CASSVELQGAGNTIYF	TGTGCCAGCAGCGTAGAGCTACAGGGGGCCGGAAACACCATATATTTT
-	TRBV6-6	TRBJ2-1	-	CASRDWDGLLFF	TGTGCCAGCCGCGACTGGGACGGCTTGCTGTTCTTC
-	TRBV5-1	TRBJ2-5	-	CASSPGVQETQYF	TGCGCCAGCAGCCCGGGGGTACAAGAGACCCAGTACTTC
TRBD1	TRBV5-4	TRBJ1-3	few	CASTGGQGTGNTIYF	TGTGCCAGCACCGGGGGACAGGGAACTGGAAACACCATATATTTT
-	TRBV6-4	TRBJ2-1	-	CASRPTGSYNEQFF	TGTGCCAGCAGGCCTACAGGGTCCTACAATGAGCAGTTCTTC
-	TRBV9	TRBJ2-2	once	CASSVDSIGRELFF	TGTGCCAGCAGCGTAGATTCGATCGGTCGGGAGCTGTTTTTT
-	TRBV19	TRBJ2-7	-	CASKHSEGYEQYF	TGTGCCAGTAAGCATTCAGAAGGCTACGAGCAGTACTTC
TRBD2	TRBV4-1	TRBJ2-5	-	CASSQELGAGGPRETQYF	TGCGCCAGCAGCCAGGAACTAGGGGCGGGAGGGCCGAGAGAGACCCAGTACTTC
TRBD2	TRBV10-3	TRBJ2-3	once	CAIRRAGGHTDTQYF	TGTGCCATCAGAAGAGCGGGAGGTCACACAGATACGCAGTATTTT
-	TRBV5-6	TRBJ2-1	-	CASSFRQQIYNEQFF	TGTGCCAGCAGCTTCCGACAGCAAATCTACAATGAGCAGTTCTTC